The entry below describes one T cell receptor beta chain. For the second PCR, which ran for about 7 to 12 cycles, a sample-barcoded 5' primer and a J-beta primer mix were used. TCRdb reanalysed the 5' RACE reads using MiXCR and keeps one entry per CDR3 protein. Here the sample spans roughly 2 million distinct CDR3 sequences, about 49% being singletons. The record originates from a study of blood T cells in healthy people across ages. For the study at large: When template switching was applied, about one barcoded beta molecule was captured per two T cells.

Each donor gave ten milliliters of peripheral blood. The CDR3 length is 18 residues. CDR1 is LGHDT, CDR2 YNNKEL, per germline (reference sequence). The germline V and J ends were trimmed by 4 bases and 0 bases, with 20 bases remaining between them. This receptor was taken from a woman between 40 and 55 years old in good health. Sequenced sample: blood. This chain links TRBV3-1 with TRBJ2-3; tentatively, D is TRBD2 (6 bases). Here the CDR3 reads CASSLNHPGTSSTDTQYF. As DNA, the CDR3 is TGTGCCAGCAGCCTTAATCACCCCGGGACTTCAAGCACAGATACGCAGTATTTT.